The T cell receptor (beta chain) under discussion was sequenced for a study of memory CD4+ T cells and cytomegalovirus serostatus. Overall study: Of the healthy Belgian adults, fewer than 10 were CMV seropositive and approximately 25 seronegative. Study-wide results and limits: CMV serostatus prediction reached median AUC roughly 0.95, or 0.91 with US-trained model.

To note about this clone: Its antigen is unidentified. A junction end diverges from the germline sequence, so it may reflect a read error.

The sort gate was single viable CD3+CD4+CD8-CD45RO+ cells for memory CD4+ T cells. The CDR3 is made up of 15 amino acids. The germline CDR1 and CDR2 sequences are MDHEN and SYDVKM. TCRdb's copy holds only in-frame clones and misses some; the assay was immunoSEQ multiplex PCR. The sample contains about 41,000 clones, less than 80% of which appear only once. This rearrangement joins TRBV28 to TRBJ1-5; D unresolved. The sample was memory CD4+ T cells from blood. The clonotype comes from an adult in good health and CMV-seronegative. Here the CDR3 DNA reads TGTGCCAGCAGTCCGGGGATGTATAGCAGTCAGCCCCAGCATTTT. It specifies CASSPGMYSSQPQHF.